The 9 T cell receptor beta chains below all came from one sample that was sequenced in a study of blood T cell repertoires in COVID-19. Clones were read by immunoSEQ multiplex PCR, and TCRdb kept only the in-frame ones, dropping some. The sample includes about 150,000 clones, over 65% of them seen just once. Sequencing used peripheral blood. The receptor source for this set is a man in his 70s with acute or convalescent COVID-19.

A single count supports this clone. The chain has TRBV10-3 and TRBJ2-1; the match to TRBD2 covers 14 bases. V trimming: 9 bases; J trimming: 0 bases; junction bases outside the gene matches: 4. This CDR3 is built from 16 residues. Germline V gives CDR1 ENHRY, CDR2 SYGVKD. CDR3 sequence (DNA): TGTGCCATAGGACTAGCGGGGGGCCTCTCCTACAATGAGCAGTTCTTC. Encoded protein: CAIGLAGGLSYNEQFF.

This chain uses TRBV24-1 with TRBJ1-5; 8 bases are a match to TRBD1. The CDR3 extends over 16 amino acids. Germline V gene data show CDR1 as KGHDR and CDR2 as SFDVKD. V shed 3 bases and J 4 bases; nucleotides not matched to a gene: 7. The CDR3 protein is CATSDGAGGVNQPQHF. The CDR3 nucleotides read TGTGCCACCAGTGATGGGGCAGGGGGCGTTAATCAGCCCCAGCATTTT.

The chain uses TRBV5-1 and TRBJ1-4, with D unresolved. Germline CDR1 and CDR2: SGHRS and YFSETQ. This CDR3 contains 14 residues. Between the trimmed V and J ends, which lost 4 bases and 0 bases, there was a span of 7 bases. DNA for the CDR3: TGCGCCAGCAGCCCGGGTGCAACTAATGAAAAACTGTTTTTT. This translates into CASSPGATNEKLFF.

J is TRBJ1-5 and V is TRBV12-3 or TRBV12-4; possibly TRBD1 for D (6 bases). The CDR3 runs 13 residues. V lost 5 bases to trimming and J lost 3 bases, with 8 bases between them. In DNA form, the CDR3 reads TGTGCCAGCAGTGGGGGGGCCAATCAGCCCCAGCATTTT. This codes for CASSGGANQPQHF.

This clone has just a few counts. The CDR3 DNA reads TGCGCCAGCAGCCCGGGACTAGCGGAAACAGATACGCAGTATTTT. It codes for CASSPGLAETDTQYF. This chain connects TRBV5-1 to TRBJ2-3; TRBD2 agrees at 11 bases. CDR1 SGHRS and CDR2 YFSETQ come from the germline V gene. The CDR3 is 15 residues long. V gave up 4 bases and J gave up 3 bases; unmatched junction bases: 4.

The rearrangement uses TRBV7-2 and TRBJ1-1; D is undetermined. The CDR3 sequence is 11 residues long. Trimming shortened V by 7 bases and J by 2 bases, and 5 bases separated the two germline ends. The V gene's germline CDR1 is SGHTA and CDR2 FQGNSA. For the CDR3, the DNA is TGTGCCAGCAAAATAAACACTGAAGCTTTCTTT. This codes for CASKINTEAFF.

The CDR3 region is CASSSRTVEEKLFF. For the CDR3, the DNA is TGTGCCAGCAGCTCCCGGACAGTCGAAGAAAAACTGTTTTTT. This chain uses TRBV11-1 with TRBJ1-4; a weak D match, TRBD1 (6 bases). CDR3 length: 14 residues. The V end was cut by 4 bases, the J end by 8 bases, with 14 bases between. Germline V lookup: CDR1 SGHAT, CDR2 FQDESV (reference sequence).

The chain combines TRBV5-4 with TRBJ2-7; 8 bases are a match to TRBD1. Germline CDR1 reads SGHNT; CDR2 reads YYREEE (reference sequence). Losses at the gene ends were 3 bases for V and 7 bases for J; bases not matched to a gene: 9. The CDR3 consists of 14 residues. The CDR3 DNA is TGTGCCAGCAGCTCCGGGACAGGATGGGAAGAGCAGTACTTC. This translates into CASSSGTGWEEQYF.

This chain joins TRBV6-5 and TRBJ1-2; 7 bases line up with TRBD1. The CDR3 covers 16 residues. Germline loops: CDR1 MNHEY, CDR2 SVGAGI. The junction had 9 bases not matched to a gene; V was cut back by 0 bases and J by 5 bases. CDR3 protein: CASSYSAGGLGYGYTF. CDR3 nucleotide sequence: TGTGCCAGCAGTTACTCTGCAGGGGGACTAGGGTATGGCTACACCTTC.